Below, one T cell receptor (beta chain) is given with its context. The sample comes from a study of blood T cell repertoires in COVID-19. Study as a whole: The samples span acute and convalescent COVID-19 from the United States, Italy and Spain. T cells, B-cell-depleted T cells, or PBMCs provided the cDNA or gDNA that served as material.

The CDR3 is 15 residues long. Trimming removed 3 bases from V and 3 bases from J, with 12 bases in between. Germline-derived CDR1 and CDR2 are LNHNV and YYDKDF (reference sequence). Seattle patients were enrolled during active infection and followed longitudinally. Authors' methods: Reference gene primer amplification yielded estimated nucleated cell counts. Sequencing used immunoSEQ multiplex PCR; TCRdb keeps in-frame clones, though not all of them. For V, J and clone size, that table is used; D and trimming come from the DNA. The repertoire holds around 190,000 clones, with roughly 76% as singletons.

This chain joins TRBV15 and TRBJ2-1; D is possibly TRBD1 (5 bases). Sequencing input: peripheral blood. The TCR comes from a woman in her thirties or forties with COVID-19, enrolled during active disease. The CDR3: CATSSINDSYNEQFF. The CDR3 nucleotides are TGTGCCACCAGCAGTATCAACGACAGCTACAATGAGCAGTTCTTC.